A selection of T cell receptor beta chains follows, all from one sample in a study of blood T cell repertoires in COVID-19. TCRdb's table, derived via immunoSEQ multiplex PCR, lists solely in-frame clones and lacks some. The table records roughly 130,000 clones, roughly 80% of them present only once. The sample taken for sequencing was peripheral blood. These receptor sequences come from a woman aged 50 to 60 with acute or convalescent COVID-19. Both conserved end residues are trimmed from each CDR3.

CDR3	V	J
ASSTGTGLNQPQH	TRBV19	TRBJ1-5
ASSLGQPSNYGYT	TRBV7-8	TRBJ1-2
SVWTVEGEKLF	TRBV29-1	TRBJ1-4
ASSRAPRTLNTGELF	TRBV9	TRBJ2-2
ASSLIETGIEQF	TRBV5-1	TRBJ2-1
ASSVSGTGVDHQPQH	TRBV19	TRBJ1-5
AWSVQGDTEAF	TRBV30	TRBJ1-1
ASSQAGTRADTQY	TRBV4-2	TRBJ2-3
ASSFSGSTQY	TRBV7-2	TRBJ2-3
ASSRADRANTGELF	TRBV6-6	TRBJ2-2
ASSRVAGTEFRTLH	TRBV27	TRBJ1-6
ASSSTGGYGYT	TRBV12-3/TRBV12-4	TRBJ1-2
ASSLAGRVSEQY	TRBV7-8	TRBJ2-7
ASSKSGYRMNTEAF	TRBV21-1	TRBJ1-1
ASSEYGGLSTDTQY	TRBV10-1	TRBJ2-3
ASRPTSADTQY	TRBV27	TRBJ2-3
ASSEKQGSRIYSNQPQH	TRBV6-1	TRBJ1-5
ASSNQGASYGYT	TRBV19	TRBJ1-2
ASPPTGGDGNYGYT	TRBV25-1	TRBJ1-2
ASSQERGMNNSPLH	TRBV4-1	TRBJ1-6
ASSSPRYSGNTIY	TRBV7-2	TRBJ1-3
ASSYRDRGLSGNQPQH	TRBV7-8	TRBJ1-5
ASSLWEGDEKLF	TRBV7-8	TRBJ1-4
AWTALRQGRLF	TRBV30	TRBJ1-4
ASSIDRSGGPDTQY	TRBV19	TRBJ2-3
ASSGQGAYEQY	TRBV11-2	TRBJ2-7
ASSIRGQGEGQPQH	TRBV19	TRBJ1-5
ATSRPDRGGEAF	TRBV15	TRBJ1-1
ASSVDLTGVGGYT	TRBV9	TRBJ1-2
ASSLYGEQY	TRBV28	TRBJ2-7
ASGREGLRDSPLH	TRBV2	TRBJ1-6
ASSQQGANGYT	TRBV12-3/TRBV12-4	TRBJ1-2
ASSGRGHLEAF	TRBV9	TRBJ1-1
ASSLTGGPANYGYT	TRBV7-3	TRBJ1-2
ASSMGRGNILAHQPQH	TRBV19	TRBJ1-5
ASSDGVGGNQPQH	TRBV6-4	TRBJ1-5
ASSFRQGESDTQY	TRBV5-1	TRBJ2-3
ASSPRRGSSSSNQPQH	TRBV7-8	TRBJ1-5
ASSVGLAFYNEQF	TRBV9	TRBJ2-1
ASTPIGSGSKNIQY	TRBV11-2	TRBJ2-4
ASSVAANTEAF	TRBV10-1	TRBJ1-1
ASSQVGGYAYEQY	TRBV14	TRBJ2-7
ASRPTGPYYNEQF	TRBV6-5	TRBJ2-1
ASSPPGTGGRNEQF	TRBV19	TRBJ2-1
ASSLGGDRNSPLH	TRBV5-4	TRBJ1-6
ASSRQGFASYEQY	TRBV6-5	TRBJ2-7
ASSFYGQGNTEAF	TRBV5-6	TRBJ1-1
ASRDRDVADQPQH	TRBV19	TRBJ1-5
ASSEWGVNPIGEKLF	TRBV25-1	TRBJ1-4
ASKTSGGRLAKNIQY	TRBV19	TRBJ2-4
ASSLNPYPTEENTIY	TRBV5-1	TRBJ1-3
ASSLEGTGEETQY	TRBV5-6	TRBJ2-5
AISPTGDNGYT	TRBV10-3	TRBJ1-2
ASTGQGANNSPLH	TRBV27	TRBJ1-6
ASSSLHTTLLYGYT	TRBV28	TRBJ1-2
ASSEGWNRGEDQPQH	TRBV6-4	TRBJ1-5
ASSLSGGRNEKLF	TRBV27	TRBJ1-4
ASSPSGTVIGNTIY	TRBV4-2	TRBJ1-3
ASSRTDLRGYT	TRBV6-5	TRBJ1-2